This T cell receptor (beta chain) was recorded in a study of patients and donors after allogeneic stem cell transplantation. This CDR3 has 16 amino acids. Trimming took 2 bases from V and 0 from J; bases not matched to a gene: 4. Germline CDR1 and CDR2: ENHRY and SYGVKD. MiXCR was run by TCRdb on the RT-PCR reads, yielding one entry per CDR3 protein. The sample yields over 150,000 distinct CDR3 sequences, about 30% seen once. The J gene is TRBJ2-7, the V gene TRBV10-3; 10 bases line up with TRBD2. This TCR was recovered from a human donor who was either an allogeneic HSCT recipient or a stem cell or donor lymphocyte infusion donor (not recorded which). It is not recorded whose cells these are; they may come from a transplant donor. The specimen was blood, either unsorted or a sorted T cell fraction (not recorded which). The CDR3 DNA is TGTGCCATCAGTGAGGCAGCGGGAGGGAGCTCCTACGAGCAGTACTTC. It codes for CAISEAAGGSSYEQYF.